The 32 T cell receptor beta chains below were found in one sample sequenced in a study of T cells in Graves' hyperthyroidism and ophthalmopathy. RNA transcripts gave rise to amplified TCR beta CDR3 regions. Researchers ran a first-round RT-PCR on the TCR CDR3 using the HTBI primer set. One entry per CDR3 protein results from TCRdb running MiXCR on the multiplex PCR reads. The profile shows over 300,000 distinct CDR3 sequences, around 14% of them singletons. The sequencing sample was made of blood. The receptor source for this set is a woman aged 60-70 years with Graves' hyperthyroidism.

Remarks on this clonotype: As the CDR3 is not closed by the conserved phenylalanine or tryptophan, this likely results from a read error. This chain connects TRBV12-3 or TRBV12-4 to TRBJ2-7, with 8 bases aligning to TRBD2. This CDR3 has 13 amino acids. J lost 6 bases, V lost 2 bases, and 3 bases had no gene match. CDR3 sequence: CASSLPAGVEQYS. CDR3 DNA sequence: TGTGCCAGCAGTTTACCAGCGGGAGTCGAGCAGTACTCC.

There are many counts of this clonotype. This chain links TRBV3-1 with TRBJ2-3; 15 bases map to TRBD2. J lost 4 bases, V lost 8 bases, and 4 bases had no gene match. CDR1 LGHDT and CDR2 YNNKEL come from the germline V gene (reference sequence). The CDR3 is 15 amino acids. CDR3 protein: CASGGLAGGSDTQYF. For the CDR3, the DNA is TGTGCCAGCGGGGGACTAGCGGGAGGTTCAGATACGCAGTATTTT.

This clonotype has ten or more counts. The V and J genes are TRBV10-1 and TRBJ2-7; tentative D call: TRBD2 (6 bases). Germline CDR1 WNHNN, CDR2 SYGVQD (reference sequence). This CDR3 spans 14 amino acids. Trimming took off 8 bases at V and 0 bases at J, with 14 bases between the two ends. CDR3 nucleotides: TGCGCCAGCTCGACCGGCGGGAACTCCTACGAGCAGTACTTC. It yields the protein CASSTGGNSYEQYF.

The chain combines TRBV20-1 with TRBJ1-5; TRBD1 matches at 8 bases. The germline V gene has CDR1 DFQATT and CDR2 SNEGSKA (reference sequence). Unmatched junction bases numbered 7, after V lost 4 bases and J lost 5 bases. The CDR3 is made up of 14 amino acids. The CDR3, as DNA: TGCAGTGCTATGGGACAGGTAGGGGATCAGCCCCAGCATTTT. Translating gives CSAMGQVGDQPQHF.

V usage is TRBV29-1 and J usage is TRBJ2-2; 11 nucleotides agree with TRBD2. The trim removed 2 bases at V and 3 bases at J, leaving 2 bases unmatched. In germline, CDR1 is SQVTM, CDR2 ANQGSEA. The CDR3 consists of 15 residues. CDR3 protein: CSVETSGGHTGELFF. Here the CDR3 DNA reads TGCAGCGTTGAAACTAGCGGGGGTCACACCGGGGAGCTGTTTTTT.

This clonotype was detected ten times or more. The gene calls are TRBV18 and TRBJ2-5; no firm D call. Looked up from germline, CDR1 is KGHSH and CDR2 is LQKENI. The CDR3 spans 14 residues. Trimming left V 1 base short and J 2 bases short, with 8 bases between. The CDR3: CASSPRSLQETQYF. CDR3 sequence (DNA): TGTGCCAGCTCACCACGTAGTCTGCAAGAGACCCAGTACTTC.

This clonotype was counted many times. The chain uses TRBV6-1 and TRBJ2-5, with a tentative D call TRBD2 (5 bases). CDR1 is MNHNS and CDR2 is SASEGT in the germline V gene. The length of the CDR3 is 15 residues. V lost 5 bases and J 1 base, leaving 14 bases between the germline ends. The CDR3 bases are TGTGCCAGCAGTTATGCGGGTCAGACCCAAGAGACCCAGTACTTC. Amino acids: CASSYAGQTQETQYF.

The chain has TRBV20-1 and TRBJ2-5, with 8 bases matching TRBD1. Germline V gene sequence: CDR1 DFQATT, CDR2 SNEGSKA (reference sequence). This CDR3 spans 15 amino acids. Trimming took 6 bases from V and 4 from J; bases not matched to a gene: 13. The CDR3 region is CSANGQGWGGETQYF. The CDR3 DNA reads TGCAGTGCAAACGGACAGGGTTGGGGTGGAGAGACCCAGTACTTC.

The chain uses TRBV20-1 and TRBJ2-5; 8 positions match TRBD1. The germline gives CDR1 DFQATT, CDR2 SNEGSKA (reference sequence). Trimming cost V 5 bases and J 1 base; bases outside gene matches: 6. The length of the CDR3 is 14 residues. The CDR3 loop reads CSAYTGGAQETQYF. CDR3 coding DNA: TGCAGTGCTTATACAGGGGGAGCCCAAGAGACCCAGTACTTC.

The sample holds a few counts of this clonotype. The V call is TRBV20-1, the J call TRBJ2-1; D is unresolved. V dropped 1 base and J dropped 0 bases, with 13 bases sitting between them. The CDR3 has 16 amino acids. CDR1 is DFQATT, CDR2 SNEGSKA, per germline (reference sequence). The CDR3 sequence is CSARGSLLGSYNEQFF. The CDR3 nucleotides are TGCAGTGCTAGAGGCTCTCTTCTGGGCTCCTACAATGAGCAGTTCTTC.

The chain joins TRBV9 to TRBJ2-3; TRBD2 agrees at 7 bases. The V gene's germline CDR1 is SGDLS and CDR2 YYNGEE. This CDR3 has 15 amino acids. V gave up 3 bases and J gave up 4 bases; unmatched junction bases: 8. The chain's CDR3 is CASSAGGSGPDTQYF. Here the CDR3 DNA reads TGTGCCAGCAGCGCGGGCGGGAGTGGCCCAGATACGCAGTATTTT. The variable domain in full, with the rest retrieved from reference TRBV9 and TRBJ2-3, is DSGVTQTPKHLITATGQRVTLRCSPRSGDLSVYWYQQSLDQGLQFLIQYYNGEERAKGNILERFSAQQFPDLHSELNLSSLELGDSALYFCASSAGGSGPDTQYFGPGTRLTVL.

This clonotype was observed at least ten times. The rearrangement joins TRBV28 to TRBJ1-1; D remains unclear. The germline V gene has CDR1 MDHEN and CDR2 SYDVKM. The V end lost 5 bases, the J end lost 5 bases, and 21 bases lay between the germline ends. The CDR3 is made up of 16 amino acids. The CDR3 nucleotides are TGTGCCAGCAGTCACCGGGCCCTCTGGAAGACAACTGAAGCTTTCTTT. Its translation is CASSHRALWKTTEAFF.

This clonotype was counted between two and nine times. The chain combines TRBV10-3 with TRBJ1-2; 7 bases are shared with TRBD1. CDR3 length: 13 residues. Germline values: CDR1 ENHRY, CDR2 SYGVKD. V was clipped by 10 bases and J by 4 bases; unmatched bases: 9. CDR3 loop: CATKTGEGYGYTF. In nucleotides, the CDR3 is TGTGCCACCAAAACAGGGGAGGGCTATGGCTACACCTTC.

This clonotype was counted many times. The chain carries TRBV9 and TRBJ2-5, with D maybe TRBD2 (7 bases). Per germline, CDR1 SGDLS and CDR2 YYNGEE. CDR3 length: 17 residues. The ends were cut back, 2 bases at V and 5 bases at J, with 22 bases in the middle. CDR3 sequence (DNA): TGTGCCAGCAGCGTGGGGGGGGGCACTACCTCAAGGGAGACCCAGTACTTC. Translation: CASSVGGGTTSRETQYF.

This clonotype turned up a few times. The chain joins TRBV19 to TRBJ2-3; 8 positions match TRBD1. In germline, CDR1 is LNHDA, CDR2 SQIVND (reference sequence). This CDR3 comprises 13 residues. Losses at the gene ends were 5 bases for V and 4 bases for J; bases not matched to a gene: 2. This CDR3 is CASSATGADTQYF. The CDR3 DNA is TGTGCCAGTAGTGCGACAGGGGCAGATACGCAGTATTTT.

This clonotype has at least ten counts. The CDR3 sequence is CASSLAGAENTEAFF. The CDR3 coding sequence is TGTGCCAGCAGCCTGGCCGGGGCAGAGAACACTGAAGCTTTCTTT. This chain uses TRBV5-5 with TRBJ1-1; D perhaps matches TRBD1 (5 bases). The CDR3 is made up of 15 amino acids. Trimming cost V 4 bases and J 1 base, with 14 bases left between them. The germline CDR1 and CDR2 sequences are SGHKS and YYEKEE (reference sequence).

This clonotype appeared a few times. The rearrangement joins TRBV20-1 to TRBJ2-6; no clear D gene. The V and J ends lost 2 bases and 2 bases respectively, with 10 bases between them. The CDR3 is 15 residues long. Looked up from germline, CDR1 is DFQATT and CDR2 is SNEGSKA (reference sequence). CDR3 DNA sequence: TGCAGTGCTAGAACCTGGGTTACTGGGGCCAACGTCCTGACTTTC. Its translation: CSARTWVTGANVLTF.

As regards this clonotype: The junction and the germline gene differ at one end; a read error may be behind it. V gene TRBV5-1 combines with J gene TRBJ2-1, with TRBD2 matching over 14 bases. The CDR3 is made up of 16 amino acids. Germline-derived CDR1 and CDR2 are SGHRS and YFSETQ. The CDR3 is CASSRLAGGGYNEQFF. CDR3 bases: TGTGCCAGCAGTCGACTAGCGGGAGGGGGCTACAATGAGCAGTTCTTC. Looking up the rest from reference TRBV5-1 and TRBJ2-1 gives the full variable domain: KAGVTQTPRYLIKTRGQQVTLSCSPISGHRSVSWYQQTPGQGLQFLFEYFSETQRNKGNFPGRFSGRQFSNSRSEMNVSTLELGDSALYLCASSRLAGGGYNEQFFGPGTRLTVL.

The chain has TRBV9 and TRBJ2-1; D may match TRBD1 or TRBD2 (5 bases each). V was clipped by 0 bases and J by 6 bases, with 13 bases between them. Germline V gene sequence: CDR1 SGDLS, CDR2 YYNGEE. This CDR3 has 15 amino acids. In DNA form, the CDR3 reads TGTGCCAGCAGCGTAGGTGGGGGTGGGTTCAATGAGCAGTTCTTC. Residues: CASSVGGGGFNEQFF.

The genes are TRBV19 and TRBJ1-1; no definite D call. Germline V gene data show CDR1 as LNHDA and CDR2 as SQIVND (reference sequence). V was clipped by 7 bases and J by 5 bases, with 8 bases between them. CDR3 length: 11 residues. DNA of the CDR3: TGTGCCAGTACCATCGATACTGAAGCTTTCTTT. Amino acid sequence: CASTIDTEAFF. Full variable domain (missing parts from reference TRBV19 and TRBJ1-1): DGGITQSPKYLFRKEGQNVTLSCEQNLNHDAMYWYRQDPGQGLRLIYYSQIVNDFQKGDIAEGYSVSREKKESFPLTVTSAQKNPTAFYLCASTIDTEAFFGQGTRLTVV.

This clonotype was seen only a few times. The J gene is TRBJ2-7, the V gene TRBV7-8; a weak D match, TRBD1 (6 bases). The germline CDR1 and CDR2 sequences are SGHVS and FQNEAQ. The length of the CDR3 is 14 residues. Deletions cut 5 bases from V and 0 bases from J, with 11 bases between. In DNA, the CDR3 is TGTGCCAGCAGCGCAAAGGACAGCTCCTACGAGCAGTACTTC. Translating it yields CASSAKDSSYEQYF.

There are many counts of this clonotype. The genes are TRBV5-1 and TRBJ2-7; possible D gene TRBD1, 5 bases. V was cut by 6 bases and J by 2 bases, with 15 bases left in between. This CDR3 region has 14 residues. Germline assignment: CDR1 SGHRS and CDR2 YFSETQ. CDR3 in amino acids: CASTLLDTTYEQYF. The CDR3 DNA reads TGCGCCAGCACCCTATTGGACACCACCTACGAGCAGTACTTC.

This clonotype occurred many times. V usage is TRBV7-2 and J usage is TRBJ2-5, with D possibly being TRBD1 (6 bases). The CDR3 spans 16 residues. V was clipped by 0 bases and J by 1 base, with 12 bases between them. Germline V gives CDR1 SGHTA, CDR2 FQGNSA. DNA for the CDR3: TGTGCCAGCAGCTTAGCGGGGACACTCACCCAAGAGACCCAGTACTTC. It specifies CASSLAGTLTQETQYF. Combining the CDR3 with reference TRBV7-2 and TRBJ2-5 gives the whole variable domain GAGVSQSPSNKVTEKGKDVELRCDPISGHTALYWYRQSLGQGLEFLIYFQGNSAPDKSGLPSDRFSAERTGGSVSTLTIQRTQQEDSAVYLCASSLAGTLTQETQYFGPGTRLLVL.

The J gene is TRBJ2-4, the V gene TRBV28, with TRBD2 matching 7 bases. The germline V gene has CDR1 MDHEN and CDR2 SYDVKM. The CDR3 runs to 15 residues. V lost 3 bases, J lost 3 bases, and 5 bases stayed unmatched. CDR3 region: CASSLTSMHKNIQYF. CDR3 nucleotide sequence: TGTGCCAGCAGTTTGACTAGCATGCACAAAAACATTCAGTACTTC. The whole variable domain, remainder taken from reference TRBV28 and TRBJ2-4, is DVKVTQSSRYLVKRTGEKVFLECVQDMDHENMFWYRQDPGLGLRLIYFSYDVKMKEKGDIPEGYSVSREKKERFSLILESASTNQTSMYLCASSLTSMHKNIQYFGAGTRLSVL.

Many counts were recorded for this clonotype. The V and J genes are TRBV7-3 and TRBJ2-6; D gene ambiguous. CDR1 is SGHTA and CDR2 is FQGTGA in the germline V gene. Trimming shortened V by 2 bases and J by 3 bases, and 8 bases separated the two germline ends. This CDR3 region has 15 residues. This CDR3 is CASSLGGVGANVLTF. The DNA of the CDR3 is TGTGCCAGCAGCTTAGGTGGAGTTGGGGCCAACGTCCTGACTTTC. The variable domain in full, with the rest retrieved from reference TRBV7-3 and TRBJ2-6, is GAGVSQTPSNKVTEKGKYVELRCDPISGHTALYWYRQSLGQGPEFLIYFQGTGAADDSGLPNDRFFAVRPEGSVSTLKIQRTERGDSAVYLCASSLGGVGANVLTFGAGSRLTVL.

This clonotype was detected many times. V and J are TRBV11-2 and TRBJ1-1; 10 nucleotides agree with TRBD1. CDR1 is SGHAT and CDR2 is FQNNGV in the germline V gene. The CDR3 consists of 13 residues. The V and J ends lost 3 bases and 11 bases, in that order; junction bases with no gene match: 6. CDR3 in amino acids: CASSFVRDRGAFF. CDR3 nucleotides: TGTGCCAGCAGCTTCGTCCGGGACAGGGGTGCTTTCTTT.

This clonotype showed up just a few times. The genes are TRBV11-2 and TRBJ1-5; 7 bases match TRBD1. V gave up 3 bases and J gave up 3 bases; unmatched junction bases: 8. Per germline, CDR1 SGHAT and CDR2 FQNNGV. This CDR3 is built from 16 residues. The CDR3 DNA follows: TGTGCCAGCAGCTTCCGCCGGGGGACAGACAATCAGCCCCAGCATTTT. This codes for CASSFRRGTDNQPQHF.

In its sample, this clonotype was seen a few times. V and J are TRBV24-1 and TRBJ2-5, with TRBD2 matching over 10 bases. Germline assignment: CDR1 KGHDR and CDR2 SFDVKD. Trimming took 3 bases from V and 1 from J; bases not matched to a gene: 1. There are 15 residues in the CDR3. Here the CDR3 reads CATSDQREGQETQYF. As DNA, the CDR3 is TGTGCCACCAGTGATCAGCGGGAGGGCCAAGAGACCCAGTACTTC.

This clonotype has at least ten counts. V is TRBV6-1 and J is TRBJ2-7, with 7 bases that match TRBD1. With 5 bases clipped from V and 5 bases from J, the junction kept 15 bases outside the gene matches. This CDR3 is 16 amino acids long. Germline CDR1 reads MNHNS; CDR2 reads SASEGT. This CDR3 reads CASSSTAWTGTHEQYF. CDR3 sequence (DNA): TGTGCCAGCAGTTCAACCGCGTGGACAGGTACTCACGAGCAGTACTTC.

This clonotype was detected a few times. DNA for the CDR3: TGTGCCAGTAGTACCCGTGGTATAGCTTTCTTT. Protein sequence: CASSTRGIAFF. This chain joins TRBV19 and TRBJ1-1, with unresolved D. Trimming left V 4 bases short and J 10 bases short, with 10 bases between. The CDR3 contains 11 residues. Germline-derived CDR1 and CDR2 are LNHDA and SQIVND (reference sequence).

As to this clonotype: A read error may explain this, as a much larger clone is one base away. The chain combines TRBV6-5 with TRBJ2-7; maybe TRBD2 (7 bases). Germline V lookup: CDR1 MNHEY, CDR2 SVGAGI. The CDR3 has 16 residues. The CDR3 DNA follows: TGTGCCGGCAGTTACTCTGCGGGGGCCCCCCTGGACGAGCAGTACTTC. It specifies CAGSYSAGAPLDEQYF.

This clonotype was counted ten times or more. The chain joins TRBV28 to TRBJ2-3; weak D call: TRBD2 (6 bases). The CDR3 runs 16 residues. V was shortened by 7 bases and J by 0 bases, with 17 bases between the two germline ends. Germline CDR1 reads MDHEN; CDR2 reads SYDVKM. Written as DNA, the CDR3 is TGTGCCAGCAATTGGGTCGGGGGTTCTAGCACAGATACGCAGTATTTT. It encodes CASNWVGGSSTDTQYF.